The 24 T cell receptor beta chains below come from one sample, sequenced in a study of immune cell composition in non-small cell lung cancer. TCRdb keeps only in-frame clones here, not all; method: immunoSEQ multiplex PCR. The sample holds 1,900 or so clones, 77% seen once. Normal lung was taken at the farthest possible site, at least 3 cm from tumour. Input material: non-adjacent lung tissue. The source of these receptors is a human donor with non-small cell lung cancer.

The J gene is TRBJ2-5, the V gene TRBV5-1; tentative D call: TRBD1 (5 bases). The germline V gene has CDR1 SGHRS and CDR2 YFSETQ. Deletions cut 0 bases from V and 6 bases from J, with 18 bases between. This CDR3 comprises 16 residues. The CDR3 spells CASSLALGGAAKTQYF. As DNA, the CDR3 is TGCGCCAGCAGCTTGGCCTTGGGTGGGGCGGCGAAGACCCAGTACTTC. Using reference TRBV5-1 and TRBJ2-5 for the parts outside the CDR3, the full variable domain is KAGVTQTPRYLIKTRGQQVTLSCSPISGHRSVSWYQQTPGQGLQFLFEYFSETQRNKGNFPGRFSGRQFSNSRSEMNVSTLELGDSALYLCASSLALGGAAKTQYFGPGTRLLVL.

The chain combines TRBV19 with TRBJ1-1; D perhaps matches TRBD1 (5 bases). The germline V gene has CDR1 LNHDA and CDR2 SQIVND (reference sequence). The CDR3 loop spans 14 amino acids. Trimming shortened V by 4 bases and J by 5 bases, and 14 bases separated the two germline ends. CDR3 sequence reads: CASSTAGSRTEAFF. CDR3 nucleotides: TGTGCCAGTAGTACGGCAGGGTCGAGGACTGAAGCTTTCTTT. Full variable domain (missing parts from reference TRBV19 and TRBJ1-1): DGGITQSPKYLFRKEGQNVTLSCEQNLNHDAMYWYRQDPGQGLRLIYYSQIVNDFQKGDIAEGYSVSREKKESFPLTVTSAQKNPTAFYLCASSTAGSRTEAFFGQGTRLTVV.

For the CDR3, the DNA is TGTGCCACGGCACAGGGTGGGGGTCAGCCCCAGCATTTT. It codes for CATAQGGGQPQHF. The V call is TRBV28, the J call TRBJ1-5, with D tentatively TRBD1 (6 bases). V was clipped by 10 bases and J by 6 bases, with 16 bases between them. The germline V gene encodes CDR1 MDHEN and CDR2 SYDVKM. This CDR3 comprises 13 residues.

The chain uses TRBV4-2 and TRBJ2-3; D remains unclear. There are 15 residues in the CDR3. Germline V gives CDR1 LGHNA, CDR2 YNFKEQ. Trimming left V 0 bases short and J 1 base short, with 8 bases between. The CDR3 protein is CASSQDGQGTDTQYF. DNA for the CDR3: TGTGCCAGCAGCCAAGACGGCCAGGGCACAGATACGCAGTATTTT.

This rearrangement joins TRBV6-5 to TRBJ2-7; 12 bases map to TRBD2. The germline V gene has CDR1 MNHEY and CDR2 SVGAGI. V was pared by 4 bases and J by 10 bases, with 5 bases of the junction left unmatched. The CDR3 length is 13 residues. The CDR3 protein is CASSWTSGNLQYF. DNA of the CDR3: TGTGCCAGCAGTTGGACTAGCGGGAATCTACAGTACTTC.

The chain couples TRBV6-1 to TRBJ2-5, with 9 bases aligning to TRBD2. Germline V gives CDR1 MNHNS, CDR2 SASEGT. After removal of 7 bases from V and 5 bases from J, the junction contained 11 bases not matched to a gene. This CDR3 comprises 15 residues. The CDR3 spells CASTSSGAKGETQYF. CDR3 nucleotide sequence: TGTGCCAGCACGTCTAGCGGGGCCAAGGGGGAGACCCAGTACTTC.

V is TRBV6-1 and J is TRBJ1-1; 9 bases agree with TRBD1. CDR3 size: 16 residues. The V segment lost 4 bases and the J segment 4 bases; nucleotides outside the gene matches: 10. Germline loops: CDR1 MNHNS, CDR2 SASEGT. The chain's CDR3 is CASSVGQGTRATEAFF. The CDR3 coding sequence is TGTGCCAGCAGTGTGGGACAGGGAACGAGGGCCACTGAAGCTTTCTTT.

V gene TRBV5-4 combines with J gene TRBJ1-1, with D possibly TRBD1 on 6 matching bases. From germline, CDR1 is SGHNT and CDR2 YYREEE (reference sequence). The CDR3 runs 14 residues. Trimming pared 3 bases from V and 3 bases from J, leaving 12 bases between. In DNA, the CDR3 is TGTGCCAGCAGCTCATGGGGGGGCGACACTGAAGCTTTCTTT. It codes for CASSSWGGDTEAFF.

CDR3 sequence reads: CASSKLAGGEQFF. The CDR3 nucleotides read TGTGCCAGTAGTAAACTAGCGGGAGGGGAGCAGTTCTTC. The J gene is TRBJ2-1, the V gene TRBV19; TRBD2 matches at 13 bases. CDR3 length: 13 amino acids. The germline V gene has CDR1 LNHDA and CDR2 SQIVND (reference sequence). Trimming at V came to 4 bases and at J to 10 bases, leaving 1 base not matched to a gene.

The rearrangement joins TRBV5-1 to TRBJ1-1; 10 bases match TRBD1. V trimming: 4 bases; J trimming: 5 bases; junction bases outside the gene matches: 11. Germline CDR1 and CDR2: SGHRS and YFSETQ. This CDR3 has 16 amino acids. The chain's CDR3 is CASSAGGRTGGTEAFF. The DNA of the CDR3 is TGCGCCAGCAGCGCCGGGGGCCGGACAGGGGGAACTGAAGCTTTCTTT. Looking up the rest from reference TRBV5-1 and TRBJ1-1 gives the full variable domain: KAGVTQTPRYLIKTRGQQVTLSCSPISGHRSVSWYQQTPGQGLQFLFEYFSETQRNKGNFPGRFSGRQFSNSRSEMNVSTLELGDSALYLCASSAGGRTGGTEAFFGQGTRLTVV.

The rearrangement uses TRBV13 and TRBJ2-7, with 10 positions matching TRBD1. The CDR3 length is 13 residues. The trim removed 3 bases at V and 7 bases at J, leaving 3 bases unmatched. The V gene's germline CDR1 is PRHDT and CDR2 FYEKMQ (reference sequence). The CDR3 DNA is TGTGCCAGCAGCTTGGGACAGGGGTTTGAGCAGTACTTC. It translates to CASSLGQGFEQYF. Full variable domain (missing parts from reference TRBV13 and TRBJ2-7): AAGVIQSPRHLIKEKRETATLKCYPIPRHDTVYWYQQGPGQDPQFLISFYEKMQSDKGSIPDRFSAQQFSDYHSELNMSSLELGDSALYFCASSLGQGFEQYFGPGTRLTVT.

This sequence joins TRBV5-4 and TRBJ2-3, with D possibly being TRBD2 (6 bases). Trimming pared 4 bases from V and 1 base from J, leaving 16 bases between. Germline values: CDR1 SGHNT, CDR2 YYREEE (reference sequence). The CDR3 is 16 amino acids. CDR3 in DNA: TGTGCCAGCAGCCCCAAGGCGGGACCCGGCACAGATACGCAGTATTTT. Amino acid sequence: CASSPKAGPGTDTQYF. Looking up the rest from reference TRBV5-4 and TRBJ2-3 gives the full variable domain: ETGVTQSPTHLIKTRGQQVTLRCSSQSGHNTVSWYQQALGQGPQFIFQYYREEENGRGNFPPRFSGLQFPNYSSELNVNALELDDSALYLCASSPKAGPGTDTQYFGPGTRLTVL.

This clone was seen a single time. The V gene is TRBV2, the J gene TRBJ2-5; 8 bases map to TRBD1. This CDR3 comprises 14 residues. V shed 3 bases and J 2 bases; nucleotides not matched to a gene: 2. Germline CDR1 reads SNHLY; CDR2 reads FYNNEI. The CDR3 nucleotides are TGTGCCAGCAGTGACCGGACAGGGCAAGAGACCCAGTACTTC. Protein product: CASSDRTGQETQYF.

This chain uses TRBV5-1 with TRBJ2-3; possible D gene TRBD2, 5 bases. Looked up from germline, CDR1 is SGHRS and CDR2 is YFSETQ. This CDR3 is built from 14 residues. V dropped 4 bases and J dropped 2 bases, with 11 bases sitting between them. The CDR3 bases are TGCGCCAGCAGCAGCCAGACTAACACAGATACGCAGTATTTT. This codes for CASSSQTNTDTQYF.

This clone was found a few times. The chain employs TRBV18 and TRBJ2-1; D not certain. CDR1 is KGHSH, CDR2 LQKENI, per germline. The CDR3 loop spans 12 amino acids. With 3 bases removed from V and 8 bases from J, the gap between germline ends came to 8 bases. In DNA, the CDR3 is TGTGCCAGCTCACCCCTTCGGGATGAGCAGTTCTTC. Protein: CASSPLRDEQFF.

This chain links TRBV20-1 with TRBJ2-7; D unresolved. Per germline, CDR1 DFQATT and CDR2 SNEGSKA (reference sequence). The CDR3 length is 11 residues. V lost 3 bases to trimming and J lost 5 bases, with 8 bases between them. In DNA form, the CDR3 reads TGCAGTGCTAGTGGGCATCACGAGCAGTACTTC. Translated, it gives CSASGHHEQYF.

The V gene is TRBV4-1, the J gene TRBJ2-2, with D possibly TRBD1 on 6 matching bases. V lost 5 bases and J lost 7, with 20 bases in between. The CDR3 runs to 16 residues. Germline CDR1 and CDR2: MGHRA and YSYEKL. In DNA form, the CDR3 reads TGCGCCAGCAGCGAGAGACAGGCCCTTCTGGGCGGGGAGCTGTTTTTT. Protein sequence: CASSERQALLGGELFF.

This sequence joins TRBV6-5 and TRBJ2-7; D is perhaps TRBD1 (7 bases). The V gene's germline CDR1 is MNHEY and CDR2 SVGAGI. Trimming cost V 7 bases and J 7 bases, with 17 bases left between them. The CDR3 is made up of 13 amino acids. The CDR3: CASTIKGAGEQYF. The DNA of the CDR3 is TGTGCCAGCACAATCAAGGGGGCGGGGGAGCAGTACTTC.

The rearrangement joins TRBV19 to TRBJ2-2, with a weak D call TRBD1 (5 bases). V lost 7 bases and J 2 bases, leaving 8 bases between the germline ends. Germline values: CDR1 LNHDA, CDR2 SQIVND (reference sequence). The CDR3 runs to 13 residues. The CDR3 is CASTQGNTGELFF. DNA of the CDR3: TGTGCCAGTACGCAGGGTAACACCGGGGAGCTGTTTTTT.

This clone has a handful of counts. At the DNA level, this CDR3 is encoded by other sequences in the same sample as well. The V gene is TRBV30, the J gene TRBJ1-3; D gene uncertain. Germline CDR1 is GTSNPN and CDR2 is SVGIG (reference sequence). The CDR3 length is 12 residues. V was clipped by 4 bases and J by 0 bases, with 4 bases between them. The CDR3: CAWKRSGNTIYF. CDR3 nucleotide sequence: TGTGCCTGGAAGCGCTCTGGAAACACCATATATTTT. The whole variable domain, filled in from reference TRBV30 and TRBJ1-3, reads SQTIHQWPATLVQPVGSPLSLECTVEGTSNPNLYWYRQAAGRGLQLLFYSVGIGQISSEVPQNLSASRPQDRQFILSSKKLLLSDSGFYLCAWKRSGNTIYFGEGSWLTVV.

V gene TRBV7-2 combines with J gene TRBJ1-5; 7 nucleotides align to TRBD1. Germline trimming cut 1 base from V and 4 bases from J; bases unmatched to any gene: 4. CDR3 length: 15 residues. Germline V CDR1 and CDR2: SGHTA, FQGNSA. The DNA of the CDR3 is TGTGCCAGCAGCTTAGATGCAGGGGGGAATCAGCCCCAGCATTTT. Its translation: CASSLDAGGNQPQHF.

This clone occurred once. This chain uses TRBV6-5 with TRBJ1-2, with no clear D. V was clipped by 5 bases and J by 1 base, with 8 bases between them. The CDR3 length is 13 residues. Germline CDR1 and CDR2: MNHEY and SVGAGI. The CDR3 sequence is CASSPSLNYGYTF. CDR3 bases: TGTGCCAGCAGTCCCAGTCTTAACTATGGCTACACCTTC.

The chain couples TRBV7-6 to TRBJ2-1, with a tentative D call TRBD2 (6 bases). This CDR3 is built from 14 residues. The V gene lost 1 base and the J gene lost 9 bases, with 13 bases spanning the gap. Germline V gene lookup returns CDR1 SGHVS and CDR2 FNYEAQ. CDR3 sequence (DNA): TGTGCCAGCAGCTTAGATCCCGGGACTCGTGAGCAGTTCTTC. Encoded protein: CASSLDPGTREQFF.

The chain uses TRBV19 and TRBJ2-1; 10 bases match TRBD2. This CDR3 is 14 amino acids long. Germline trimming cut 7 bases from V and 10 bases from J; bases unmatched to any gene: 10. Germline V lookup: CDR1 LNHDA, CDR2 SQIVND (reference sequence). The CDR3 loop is CASNQRGGTVEQFF. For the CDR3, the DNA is TGTGCCAGTAATCAGCGGGGGGGTACTGTCGAGCAGTTCTTC.